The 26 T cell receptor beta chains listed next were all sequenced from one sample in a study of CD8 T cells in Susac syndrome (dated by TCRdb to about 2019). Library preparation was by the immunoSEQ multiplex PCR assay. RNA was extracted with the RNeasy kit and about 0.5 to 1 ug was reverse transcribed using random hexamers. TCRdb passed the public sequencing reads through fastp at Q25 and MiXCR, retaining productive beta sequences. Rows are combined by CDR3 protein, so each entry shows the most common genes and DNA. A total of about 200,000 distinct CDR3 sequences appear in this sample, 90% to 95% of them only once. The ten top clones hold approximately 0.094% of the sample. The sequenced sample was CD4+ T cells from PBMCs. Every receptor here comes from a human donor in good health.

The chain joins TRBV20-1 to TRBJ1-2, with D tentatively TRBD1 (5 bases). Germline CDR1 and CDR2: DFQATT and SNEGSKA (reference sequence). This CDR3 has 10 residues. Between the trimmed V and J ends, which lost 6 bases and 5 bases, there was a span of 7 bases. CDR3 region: CSAGQYGYTF. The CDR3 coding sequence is TGCAGTGCCGGACAATATGGCTACACCTTC.

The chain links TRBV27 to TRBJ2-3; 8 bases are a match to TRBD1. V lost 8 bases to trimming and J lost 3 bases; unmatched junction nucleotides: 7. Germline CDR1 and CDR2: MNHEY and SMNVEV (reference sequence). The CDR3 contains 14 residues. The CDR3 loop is CASDDRGGTDTQYF. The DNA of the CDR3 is TGTGCCAGCGACGACAGGGGTGGGACAGATACGCAGTATTTT.

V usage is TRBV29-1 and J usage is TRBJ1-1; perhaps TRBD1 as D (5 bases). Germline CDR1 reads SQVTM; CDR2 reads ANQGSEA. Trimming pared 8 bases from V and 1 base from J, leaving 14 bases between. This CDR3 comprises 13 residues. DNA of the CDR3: TGCAGCTCCCCGGGACCCTCGAACACTGAAGCTTTCTTT. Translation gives CSSPGPSNTEAFF.

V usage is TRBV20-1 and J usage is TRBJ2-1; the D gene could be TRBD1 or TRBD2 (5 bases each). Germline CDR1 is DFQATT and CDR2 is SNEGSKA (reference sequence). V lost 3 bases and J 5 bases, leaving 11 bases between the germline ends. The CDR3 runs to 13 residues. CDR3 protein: CSASRDGNNEQFF. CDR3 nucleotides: TGCAGTGCTAGCCGGGACGGTAACAATGAGCAGTTCTTC.

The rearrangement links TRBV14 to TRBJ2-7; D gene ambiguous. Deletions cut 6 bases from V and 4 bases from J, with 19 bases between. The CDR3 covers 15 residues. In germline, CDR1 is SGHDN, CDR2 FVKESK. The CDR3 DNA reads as TGTGCCAGCAGTGCTATGACGGGTGTTAGATACGAGCAGTACTTC. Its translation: CASSAMTGVRYEQYF.

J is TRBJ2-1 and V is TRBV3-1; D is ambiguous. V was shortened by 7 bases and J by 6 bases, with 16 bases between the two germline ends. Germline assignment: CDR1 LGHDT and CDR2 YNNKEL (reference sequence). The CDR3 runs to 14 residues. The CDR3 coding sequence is TGTGCCAGCACCAACACTGAAGGCGTCAATGAGCAGTTCTTC. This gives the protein CASTNTEGVNEQFF.

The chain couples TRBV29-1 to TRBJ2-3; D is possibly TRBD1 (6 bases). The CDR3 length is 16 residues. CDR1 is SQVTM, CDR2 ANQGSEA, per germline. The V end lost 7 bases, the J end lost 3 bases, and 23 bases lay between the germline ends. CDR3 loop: CSGSHSGDGRTDTQYF. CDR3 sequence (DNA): TGCAGCGGGTCTCACTCAGGGGACGGGCGTACAGATACGCAGTATTTT.

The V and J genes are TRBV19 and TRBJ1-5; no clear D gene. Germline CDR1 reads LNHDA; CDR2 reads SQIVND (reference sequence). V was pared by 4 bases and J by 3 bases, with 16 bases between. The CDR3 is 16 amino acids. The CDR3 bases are TGTGCCAGTAGTACCCAGCGGACTGTTAACAATCAGCCCCAGCATTTT. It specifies CASSTQRTVNNQPQHF.

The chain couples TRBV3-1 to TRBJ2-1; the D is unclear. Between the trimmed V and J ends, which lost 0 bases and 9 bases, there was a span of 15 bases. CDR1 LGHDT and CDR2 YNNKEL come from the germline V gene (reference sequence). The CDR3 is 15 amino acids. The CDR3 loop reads CASSQDMVVHTEQFF. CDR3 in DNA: TGTGCCAGCAGCCAAGATATGGTCGTGCACACTGAGCAGTTCTTC.

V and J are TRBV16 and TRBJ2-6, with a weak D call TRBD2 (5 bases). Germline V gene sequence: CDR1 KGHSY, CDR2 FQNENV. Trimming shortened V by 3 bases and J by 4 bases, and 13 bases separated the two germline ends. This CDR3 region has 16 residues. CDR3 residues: CASSHRRRSGANVLTF. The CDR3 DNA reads TGTGCCAGCAGCCATCGGAGGAGGTCAGGGGCCAACGTCCTGACTTTC.

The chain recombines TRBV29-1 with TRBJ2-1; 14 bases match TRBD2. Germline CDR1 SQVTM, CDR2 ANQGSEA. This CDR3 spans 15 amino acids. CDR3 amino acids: CSGTGTSGGSSEQFF. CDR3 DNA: TGCAGTGGCACGGGGACTAGCGGGGGTTCCAGTGAGCAGTTCTTC.

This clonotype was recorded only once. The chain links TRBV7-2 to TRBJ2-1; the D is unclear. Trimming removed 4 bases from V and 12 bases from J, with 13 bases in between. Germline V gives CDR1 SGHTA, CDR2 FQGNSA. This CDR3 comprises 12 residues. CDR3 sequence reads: CASSSVTWGQFF. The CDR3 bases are TGTGCCAGCAGCTCAGTGACCTGGGGGCAGTTCTTC.

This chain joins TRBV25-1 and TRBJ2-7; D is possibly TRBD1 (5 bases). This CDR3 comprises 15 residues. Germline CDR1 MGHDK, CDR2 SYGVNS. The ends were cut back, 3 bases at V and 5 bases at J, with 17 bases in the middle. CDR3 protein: CASSEWGEVGDEQYF. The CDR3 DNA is TGTGCCAGCAGTGAGTGGGGCGAAGTCGGTGACGAGCAGTACTTC.

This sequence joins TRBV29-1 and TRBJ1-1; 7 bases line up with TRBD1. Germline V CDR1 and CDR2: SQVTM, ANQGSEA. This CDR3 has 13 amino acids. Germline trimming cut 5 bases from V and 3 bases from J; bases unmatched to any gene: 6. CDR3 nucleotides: TGCAGCGTTCCAGGGGACAGATACACTGAAGCTTTCTTT. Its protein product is CSVPGDRYTEAFF.

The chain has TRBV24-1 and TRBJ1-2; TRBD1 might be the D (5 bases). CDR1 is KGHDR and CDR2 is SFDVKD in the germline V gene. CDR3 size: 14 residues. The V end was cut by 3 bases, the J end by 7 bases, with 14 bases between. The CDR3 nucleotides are TGTGCCACCAGTGATAACCAGGGTTTAGGTGGCTACACCTTC. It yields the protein CATSDNQGLGGYTF.

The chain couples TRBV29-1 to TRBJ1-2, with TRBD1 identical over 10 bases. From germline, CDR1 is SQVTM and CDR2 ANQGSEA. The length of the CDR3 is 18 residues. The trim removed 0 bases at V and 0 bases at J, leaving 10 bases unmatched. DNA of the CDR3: TGCAGCGTTGAAGATCCGGGGGACAGGGGTTTTGCTAACTATGGCTACACCTTC. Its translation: CSVEDPGDRGFANYGYTF. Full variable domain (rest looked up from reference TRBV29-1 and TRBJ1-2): SAVISQKPSRDICQRGTSLTIQCQVDSQVTMMFWYRQQPGQSLTLIATANQGSEATYESGFVIDKFPISRPNLTFSTLTVSNMSPEDSSIYLCSVEDPGDRGFANYGYTFGSGTRLTVV.

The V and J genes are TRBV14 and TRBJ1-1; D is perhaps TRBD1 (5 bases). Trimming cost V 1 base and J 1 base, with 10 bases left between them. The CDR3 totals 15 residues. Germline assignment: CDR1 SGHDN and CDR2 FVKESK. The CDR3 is CASSQGSGSNTEAFF. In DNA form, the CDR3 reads TGTGCCAGCAGCCAAGGCTCAGGGTCGAACACTGAAGCTTTCTTT.

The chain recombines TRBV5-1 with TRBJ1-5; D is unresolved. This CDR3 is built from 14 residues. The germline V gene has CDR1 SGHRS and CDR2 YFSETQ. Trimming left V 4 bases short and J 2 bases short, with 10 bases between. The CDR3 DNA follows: TGCGCCAGCAGCCCGTACAGTGGCAATCAGCCCCAGCATTTT. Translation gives CASSPYSGNQPQHF.

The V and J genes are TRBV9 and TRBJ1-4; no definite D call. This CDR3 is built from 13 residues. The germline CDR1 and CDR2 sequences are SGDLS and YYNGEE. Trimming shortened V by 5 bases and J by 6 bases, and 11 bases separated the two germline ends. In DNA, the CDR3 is TGTGCCAGCAGTTATTCCCCTTATGAAAAACTGTTTTTT. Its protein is CASSYSPYEKLFF.

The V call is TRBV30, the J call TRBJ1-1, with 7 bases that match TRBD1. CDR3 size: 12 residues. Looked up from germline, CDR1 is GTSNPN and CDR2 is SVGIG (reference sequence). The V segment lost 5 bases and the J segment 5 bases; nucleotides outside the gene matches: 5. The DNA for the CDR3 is TGTGCCTGGGACAGGGATCGGACTGAAGCTTTCTTT. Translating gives CAWDRDRTEAFF.

The CDR3 coding sequence is TGTGCCAGCGGCTCAACGGGATTAGGGTACCTATCCAACTATGGCTACACCTTC. Translating gives CASGSTGLGYLSNYGYTF. The chain employs TRBV25-1 and TRBJ1-2; D is unresolved. With 8 bases removed from V and 2 bases from J, the gap between germline ends came to 27 bases. Germline CDR1 MGHDK, CDR2 SYGVNS. CDR3 length: 18 amino acids.

DNA of the CDR3: TGTGCCAGCAGCGTAGGTCGGAGACCTCCCGGCCAAGAGACCCAGTACTTC. Translating gives CASSVGRRPPGQETQYF. The rearrangement joins TRBV9 to TRBJ2-5; D not resolved. Germline CDR1 is SGDLS and CDR2 is YYNGEE. The CDR3 runs 17 residues. The V end was cut by 0 bases, the J end by 1 base, with 16 bases between.

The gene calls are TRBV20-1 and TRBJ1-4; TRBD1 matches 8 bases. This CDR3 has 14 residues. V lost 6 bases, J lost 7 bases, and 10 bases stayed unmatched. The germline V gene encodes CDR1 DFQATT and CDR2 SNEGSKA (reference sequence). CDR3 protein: CSAPDRVVFEKLFF. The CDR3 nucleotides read TGCAGTGCCCCGGACAGGGTGGTGTTTGAAAAACTGTTTTTT.

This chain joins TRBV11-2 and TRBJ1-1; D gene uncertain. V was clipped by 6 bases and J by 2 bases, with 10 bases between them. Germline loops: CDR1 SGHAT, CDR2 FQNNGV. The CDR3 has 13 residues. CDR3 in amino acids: CASRRLLNTEAFF. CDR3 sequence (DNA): TGTGCCAGCAGGCGACTGCTTAACACTGAAGCTTTCTTT.

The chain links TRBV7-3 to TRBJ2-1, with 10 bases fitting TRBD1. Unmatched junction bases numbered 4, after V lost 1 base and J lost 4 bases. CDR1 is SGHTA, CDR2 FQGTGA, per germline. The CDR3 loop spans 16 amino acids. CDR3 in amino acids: CASSLKTGGPYNEQFF. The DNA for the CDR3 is TGTGCCAGCAGCTTAAAGACAGGGGGCCCTTACAATGAGCAGTTCTTC.

The CDR3 loop is CASSIGTGSSTYEQYF. Here the CDR3 DNA reads TGTGCCAGCTCAATCGGGACAGGGTCTTCAACCTACGAGCAGTACTTC. The rearrangement uses TRBV18 and TRBJ2-7; 9 nucleotides align to TRBD1. The CDR3 totals 16 residues. From germline, CDR1 is KGHSH and CDR2 LQKENI. V gave up 5 bases and J gave up 2 bases; unmatched junction bases: 10.